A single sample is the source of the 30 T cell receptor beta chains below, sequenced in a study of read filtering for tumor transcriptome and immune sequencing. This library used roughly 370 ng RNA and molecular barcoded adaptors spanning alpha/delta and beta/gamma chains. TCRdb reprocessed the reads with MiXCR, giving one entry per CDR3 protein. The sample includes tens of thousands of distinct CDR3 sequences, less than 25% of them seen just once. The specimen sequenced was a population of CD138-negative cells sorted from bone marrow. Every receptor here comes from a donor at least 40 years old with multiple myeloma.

Written as DNA, the CDR3 is TGTGCCAGCAGTTACACACAGACAGGGTCATATAACGCTTTTAGCAATCAGCCCCAGCATTTT. It specifies CASSYTQTGSYNAFSNQPQHF. The rearrangement uses TRBV6-6 and TRBJ1-5; 7 bases map to TRBD1. From germline, CDR1 is MNHNY and CDR2 SVGAGI (reference sequence). V was clipped by 2 bases and J by 0 bases; unmatched bases: 19. The CDR3 is 21 amino acids.

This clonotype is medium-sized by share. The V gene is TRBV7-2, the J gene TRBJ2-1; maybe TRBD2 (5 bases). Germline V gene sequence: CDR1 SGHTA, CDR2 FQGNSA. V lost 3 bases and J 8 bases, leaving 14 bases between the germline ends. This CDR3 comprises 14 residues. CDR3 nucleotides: TGTGCCAGCAGCTTGGTAGCGACTCTCCATGAGCAGTTCTTC. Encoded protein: CASSLVATLHEQFF.

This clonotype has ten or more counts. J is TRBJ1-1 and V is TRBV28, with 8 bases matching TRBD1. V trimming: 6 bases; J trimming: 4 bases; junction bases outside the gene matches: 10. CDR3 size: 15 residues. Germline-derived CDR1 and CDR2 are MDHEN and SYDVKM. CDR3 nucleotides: TGTGCCAGCAGAGACCAGGGGGCCGGGAGCACTGAAGCTTTCTTT. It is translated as CASRDQGAGSTEAFF.

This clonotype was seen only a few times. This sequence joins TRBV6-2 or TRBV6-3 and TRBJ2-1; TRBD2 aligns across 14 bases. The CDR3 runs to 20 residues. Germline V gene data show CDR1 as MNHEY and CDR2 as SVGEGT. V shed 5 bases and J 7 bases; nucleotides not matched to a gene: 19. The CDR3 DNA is TGTGCCAGCAGTGCCCAACAGGGCGGGACTAGCGGGAGTATCGGTAATGAGCAGTTCTTC. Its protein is CASSAQQGGTSGSIGNEQFF.

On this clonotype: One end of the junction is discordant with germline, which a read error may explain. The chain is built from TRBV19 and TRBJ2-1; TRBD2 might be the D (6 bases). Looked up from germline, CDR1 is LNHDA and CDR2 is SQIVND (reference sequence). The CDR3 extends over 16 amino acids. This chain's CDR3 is CASSMIAVSSYNEQFF. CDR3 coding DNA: TGTGCTAGTAGTATGATAGCGGTGAGCTCCTACAATGAGCAGTTCTTC.

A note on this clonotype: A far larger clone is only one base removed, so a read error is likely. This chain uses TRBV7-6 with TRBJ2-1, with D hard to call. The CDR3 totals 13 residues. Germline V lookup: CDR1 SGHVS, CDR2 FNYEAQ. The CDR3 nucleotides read TGTGTCAGCAGCTTAGGGTGGAAGAATGAGCAGTTCTTC. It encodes CVSSLGWKNEQFF.

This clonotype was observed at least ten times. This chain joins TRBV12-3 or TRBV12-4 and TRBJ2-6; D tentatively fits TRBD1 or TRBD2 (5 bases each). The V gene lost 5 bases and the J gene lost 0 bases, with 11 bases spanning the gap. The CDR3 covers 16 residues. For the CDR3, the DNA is TGTGCCAGCAGTGGAGGACACCGCTCTGGGGCCAACGTCCTGACTTTC. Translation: CASSGGHRSGANVLTF.

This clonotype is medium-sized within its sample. CDR3 amino acids: CASSLEFWGYEQYF. The CDR3 coding sequence is TGTGCCAGCAGCTTAGAGTTTTGGGGCTACGAGCAGTACTTC. The rearrangement links TRBV7-8 to TRBJ2-7; D is ambiguous. The V gene lost 1 base and the J gene lost 3 bases, with 10 bases spanning the gap. The CDR3 is 14 amino acids. Germline V gene lookup returns CDR1 SGHVS and CDR2 FQNEAQ.

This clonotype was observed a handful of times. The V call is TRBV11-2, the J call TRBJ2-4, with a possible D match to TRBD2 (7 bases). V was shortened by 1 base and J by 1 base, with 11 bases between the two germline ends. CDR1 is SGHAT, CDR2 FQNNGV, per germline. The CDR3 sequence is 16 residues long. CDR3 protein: CASSLGRGAAKNIQYF. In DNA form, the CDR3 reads TGTGCCAGCAGCTTAGGCCGGGGGGCGGCCAAAAACATTCAGTACTTC. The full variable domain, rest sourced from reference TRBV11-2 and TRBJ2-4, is EAGVAQSPRYKIIEKRQSVAFWCNPISGHATLYWYQQILGQGPKLLIQFQNNGVVDDSQLPKDRFSAERLKGVDSTLKIQPAKLEDSAVYLCASSLGRGAAKNIQYFGAGTRLSVL.

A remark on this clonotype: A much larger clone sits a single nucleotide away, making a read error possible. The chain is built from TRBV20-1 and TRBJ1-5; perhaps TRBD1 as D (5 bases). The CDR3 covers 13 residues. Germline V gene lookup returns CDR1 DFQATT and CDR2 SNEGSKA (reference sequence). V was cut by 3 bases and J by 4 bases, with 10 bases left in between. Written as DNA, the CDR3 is TGCAGTGCTAGTTACGGGGCTAATCAGCCCCAGCATTTT. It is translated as CSASYGANQPQHF.

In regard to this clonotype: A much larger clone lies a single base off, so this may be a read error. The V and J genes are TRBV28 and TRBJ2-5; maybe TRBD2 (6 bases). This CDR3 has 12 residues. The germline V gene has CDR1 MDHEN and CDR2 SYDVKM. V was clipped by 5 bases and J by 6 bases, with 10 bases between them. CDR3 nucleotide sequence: TGTGCCAGCAGTCGGGGGAAAAAGACCCAGTACTTC. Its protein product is CASSRGKKTQYF.

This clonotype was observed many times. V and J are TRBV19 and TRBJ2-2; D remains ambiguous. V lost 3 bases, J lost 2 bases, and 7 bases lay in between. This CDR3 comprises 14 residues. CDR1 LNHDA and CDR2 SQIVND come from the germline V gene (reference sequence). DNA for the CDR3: TGTGCCAGTAGTATGGAGCCAAACACCGGGGAGCTGTTTTTT. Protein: CASSMEPNTGELFF.

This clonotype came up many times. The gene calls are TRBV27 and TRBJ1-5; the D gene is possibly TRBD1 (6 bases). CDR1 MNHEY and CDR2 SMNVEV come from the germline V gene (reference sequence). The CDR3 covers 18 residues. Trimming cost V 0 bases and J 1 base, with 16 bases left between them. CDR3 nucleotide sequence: TGTGCCAGCAGTTTATCGTCAGGGGACCGTCTAAGCAATCAGCCCCAGCATTTT. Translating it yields CASSLSSGDRLSNQPQHF.

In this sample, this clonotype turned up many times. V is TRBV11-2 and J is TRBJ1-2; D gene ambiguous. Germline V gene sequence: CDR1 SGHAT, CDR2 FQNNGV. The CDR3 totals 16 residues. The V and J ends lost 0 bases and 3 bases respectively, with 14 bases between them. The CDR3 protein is CASSLDRRGKDYGYTF. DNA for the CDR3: TGTGCCAGCAGCTTAGACCGGAGAGGGAAGGACTATGGCTACACCTTC.

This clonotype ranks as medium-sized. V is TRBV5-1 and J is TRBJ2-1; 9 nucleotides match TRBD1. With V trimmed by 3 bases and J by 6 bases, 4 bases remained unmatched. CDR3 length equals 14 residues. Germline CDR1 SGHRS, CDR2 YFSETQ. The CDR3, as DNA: TGCGCCAGCAGCTGGACAGGGGCCGGCAATGAGCAGTTCTTC. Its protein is CASSWTGAGNEQFF.

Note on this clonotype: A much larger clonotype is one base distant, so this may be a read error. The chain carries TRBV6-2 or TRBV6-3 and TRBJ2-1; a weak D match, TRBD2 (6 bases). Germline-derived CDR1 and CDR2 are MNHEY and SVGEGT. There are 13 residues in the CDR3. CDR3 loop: CASRGTSHNEQFF. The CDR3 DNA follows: TGTGCCAGCCGGGGGACCTCCCACAATGAGCAGTTCTTC.

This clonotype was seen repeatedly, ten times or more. In nucleotides, the CDR3 is TGTGCCAGCAGTTTGTATAGCGGGACGAGCTCCTACAATGAGCAGTTCTTC. This gives the protein CASSLYSGTSSYNEQFF. This chain connects TRBV6-2 or TRBV6-3 to TRBJ2-1, with 8 bases that match TRBD2. The germline CDR1 and CDR2 sequences are MNHEY and SVGEGT. The CDR3 contains 17 residues. After removal of 4 bases from V and 0 bases from J, the junction contained 8 bases not matched to a gene.

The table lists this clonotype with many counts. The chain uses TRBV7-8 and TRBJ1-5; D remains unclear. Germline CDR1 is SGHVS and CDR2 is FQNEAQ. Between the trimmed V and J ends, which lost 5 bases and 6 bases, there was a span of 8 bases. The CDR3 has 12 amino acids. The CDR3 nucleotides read TGTGCCAGCAGCCCCCTCGGTCAGCCCCAGCATTTT. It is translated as CASSPLGQPQHF.

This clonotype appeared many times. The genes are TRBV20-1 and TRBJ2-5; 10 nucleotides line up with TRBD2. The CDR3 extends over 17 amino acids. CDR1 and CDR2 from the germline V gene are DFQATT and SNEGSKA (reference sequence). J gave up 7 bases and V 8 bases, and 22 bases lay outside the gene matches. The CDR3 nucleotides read TGCAGTTCTCCCAGTAGGCCTAGCGGGGGCACAGGGAGGACCCAGTACTTC. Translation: CSSPSRPSGGTGRTQYF.

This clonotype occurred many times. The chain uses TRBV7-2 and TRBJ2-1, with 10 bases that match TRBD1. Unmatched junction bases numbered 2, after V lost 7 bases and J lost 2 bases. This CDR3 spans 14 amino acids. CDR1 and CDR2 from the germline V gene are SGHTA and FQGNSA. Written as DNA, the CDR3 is TGTGCCAGCAAAGGACAGGGGGCCTACAATGAGCAGTTCTTC. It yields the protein CASKGQGAYNEQFF.

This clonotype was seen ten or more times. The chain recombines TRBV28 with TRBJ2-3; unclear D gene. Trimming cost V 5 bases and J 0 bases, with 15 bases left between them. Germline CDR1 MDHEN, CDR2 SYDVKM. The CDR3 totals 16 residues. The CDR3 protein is CASSLDLSTSTDTQYF. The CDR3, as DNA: TGTGCCAGCAGTCTTGATTTATCTACGAGCACAGATACGCAGTATTTT.

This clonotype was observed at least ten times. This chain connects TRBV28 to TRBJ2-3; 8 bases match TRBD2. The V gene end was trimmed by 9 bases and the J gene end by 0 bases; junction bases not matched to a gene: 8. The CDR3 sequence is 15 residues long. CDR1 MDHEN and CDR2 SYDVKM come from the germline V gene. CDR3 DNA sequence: TGTGCCAGTAGCGGGGAGTCCCCTAGCACAGATACGCAGTATTTT. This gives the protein CASSGESPSTDTQYF.

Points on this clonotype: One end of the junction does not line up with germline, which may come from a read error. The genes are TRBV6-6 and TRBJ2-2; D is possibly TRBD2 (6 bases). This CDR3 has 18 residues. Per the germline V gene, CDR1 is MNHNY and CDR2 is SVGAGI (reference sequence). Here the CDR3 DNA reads TGCGCCAGCAGTTACCCTCCTAAAACGACAGCCGGGCGCGGGAAGCTGTTTTTT. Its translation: CASSYPPKTTAGRGKLFF.

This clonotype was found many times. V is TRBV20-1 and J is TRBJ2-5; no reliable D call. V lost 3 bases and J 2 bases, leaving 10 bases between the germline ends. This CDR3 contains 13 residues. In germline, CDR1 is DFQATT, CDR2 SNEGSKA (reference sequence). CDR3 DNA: TGCAGTGCTAGTAGGACGGTACAAGAGACCCAGTACTTC. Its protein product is CSASRTVQETQYF.

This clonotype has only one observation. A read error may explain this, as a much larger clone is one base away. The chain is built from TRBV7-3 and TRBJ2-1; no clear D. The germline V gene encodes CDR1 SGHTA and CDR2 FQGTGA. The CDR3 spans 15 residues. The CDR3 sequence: CVSSLPTAPYNEQFF. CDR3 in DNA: TGTGTCAGCAGCTTACCCACGGCACCCTACAATGAGCAGTTCTTC. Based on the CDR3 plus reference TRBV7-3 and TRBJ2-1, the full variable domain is GAGVSQTPSNKVTEKGKYVELRCDPISGHTALYWYRQSLGQGPEFLIYFQGTGAADDSGLPNDRFFAVRPEGSVSTLKIQRTERGDSAVYLCVSSLPTAPYNEQFFGPGTRLTVL.

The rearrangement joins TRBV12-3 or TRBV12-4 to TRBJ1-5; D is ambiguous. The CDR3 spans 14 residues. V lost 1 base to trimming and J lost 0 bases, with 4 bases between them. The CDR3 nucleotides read TGTGCCAGCAGTTTAGACAGTAGCAATCAGCCCCAGCATTTT. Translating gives CASSLDSSNQPQHF.

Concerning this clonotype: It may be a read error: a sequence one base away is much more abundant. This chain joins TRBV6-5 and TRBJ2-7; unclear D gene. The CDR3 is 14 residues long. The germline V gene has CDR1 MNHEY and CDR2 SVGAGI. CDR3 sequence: CAGSSFGSFYEQYF. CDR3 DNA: TGTGCCGGCAGTTCTTTTGGGTCTTTCTACGAGCAGTACTTC.

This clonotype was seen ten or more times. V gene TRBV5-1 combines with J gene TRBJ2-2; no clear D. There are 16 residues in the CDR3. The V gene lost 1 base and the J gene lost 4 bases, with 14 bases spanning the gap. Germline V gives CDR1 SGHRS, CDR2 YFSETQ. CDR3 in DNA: TGCGCCAGCAGCTTGTCAGTCGGGCTCGGCACCGGGGAGCTGTTTTTT. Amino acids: CASSLSVGLGTGELFF.

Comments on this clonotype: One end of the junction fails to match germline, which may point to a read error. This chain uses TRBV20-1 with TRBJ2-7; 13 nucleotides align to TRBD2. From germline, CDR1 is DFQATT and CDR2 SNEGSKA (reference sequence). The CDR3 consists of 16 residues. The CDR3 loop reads CGAPGTSGEMGYEQYF. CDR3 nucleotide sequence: TGCGGTGCCCCGGGGACTAGCGGGGAAATGGGCTACGAGCAGTACTTC.

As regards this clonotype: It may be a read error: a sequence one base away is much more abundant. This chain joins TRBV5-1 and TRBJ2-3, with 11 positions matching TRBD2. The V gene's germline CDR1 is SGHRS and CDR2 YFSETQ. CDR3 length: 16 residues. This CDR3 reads CASSLELAGGVDTQCF. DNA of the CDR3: TGCGCCAGCAGCTTGGAGCTAGCGGGGGGAGTAGATACGCAGTGTTTT.